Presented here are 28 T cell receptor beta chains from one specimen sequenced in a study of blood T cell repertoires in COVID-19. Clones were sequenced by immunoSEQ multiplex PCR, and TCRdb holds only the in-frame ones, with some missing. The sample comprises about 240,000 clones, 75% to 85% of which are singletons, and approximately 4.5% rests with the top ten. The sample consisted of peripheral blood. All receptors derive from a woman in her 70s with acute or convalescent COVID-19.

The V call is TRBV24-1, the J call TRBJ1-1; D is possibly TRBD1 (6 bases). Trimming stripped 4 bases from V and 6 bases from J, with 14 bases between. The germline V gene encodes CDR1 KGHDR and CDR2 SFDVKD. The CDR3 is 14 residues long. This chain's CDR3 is CATSDPTGTSEAFF. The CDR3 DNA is TGTGCCACCAGTGACCCTACCGGGACATCTGAAGCTTTCTTT.

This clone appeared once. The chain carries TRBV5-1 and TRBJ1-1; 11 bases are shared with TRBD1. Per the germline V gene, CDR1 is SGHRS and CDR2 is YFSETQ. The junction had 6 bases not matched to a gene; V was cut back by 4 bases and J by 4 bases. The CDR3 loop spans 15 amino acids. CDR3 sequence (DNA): TGCGCCAGCAGCCGAGGACAGGGGGCGTCCACTGAAGCTTTCTTT. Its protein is CASSRGQGASTEAFF.

CDR3 sequence reads: CASSLSGTVKTYEQYF. Written as DNA, the CDR3 is TGCGCCAGCAGCTTGTCAGGGACAGTTAAAACCTACGAGCAGTACTTC. This rearrangement joins TRBV5-1 to TRBJ2-7; 7 bases line up with TRBD1. The V segment lost 1 base and the J segment 2 bases; nucleotides outside the gene matches: 9. The germline V gene has CDR1 SGHRS and CDR2 YFSETQ. CDR3 length: 16 residues.

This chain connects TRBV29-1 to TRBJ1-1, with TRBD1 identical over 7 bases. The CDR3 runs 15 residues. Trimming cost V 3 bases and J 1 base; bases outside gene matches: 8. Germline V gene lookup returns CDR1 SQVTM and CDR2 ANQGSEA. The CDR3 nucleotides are TGCAGCGTTGACTCGCCGGGACAGAAGAACACTGAAGCTTTCTTT. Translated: CSVDSPGQKNTEAFF.

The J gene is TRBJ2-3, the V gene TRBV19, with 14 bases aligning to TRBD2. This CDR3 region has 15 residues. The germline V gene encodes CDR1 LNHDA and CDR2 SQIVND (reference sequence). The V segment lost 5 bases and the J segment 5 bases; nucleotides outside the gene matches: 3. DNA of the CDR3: TGTGCCAGTAGTCCTGGGACTAGCGGGGGAGATACGCAGTATTTT. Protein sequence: CASSPGTSGGDTQYF.

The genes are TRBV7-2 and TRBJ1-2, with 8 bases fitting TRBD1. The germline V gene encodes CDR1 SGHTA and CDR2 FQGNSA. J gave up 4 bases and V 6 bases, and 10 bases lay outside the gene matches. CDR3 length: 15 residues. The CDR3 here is CASRSTGGRGYGYTF. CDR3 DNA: TGTGCCAGCAGGTCCACAGGGGGAAGGGGCTATGGCTACACCTTC.

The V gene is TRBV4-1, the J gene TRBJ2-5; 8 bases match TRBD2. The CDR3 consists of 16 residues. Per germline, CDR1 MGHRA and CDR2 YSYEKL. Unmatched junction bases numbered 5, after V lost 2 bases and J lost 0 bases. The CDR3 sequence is CASSQQSGGYQETQYF. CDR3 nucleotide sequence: TGCGCCAGCAGCCAACAAAGCGGGGGCTACCAAGAGACCCAGTACTTC.

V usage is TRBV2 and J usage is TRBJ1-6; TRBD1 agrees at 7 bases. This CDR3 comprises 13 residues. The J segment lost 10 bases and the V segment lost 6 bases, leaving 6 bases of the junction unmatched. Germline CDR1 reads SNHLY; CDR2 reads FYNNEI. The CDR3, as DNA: TGTGCCAGCAGCCAAGACAGGGACTCACCCCTCCACTTT. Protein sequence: CASSQDRDSPLHF.

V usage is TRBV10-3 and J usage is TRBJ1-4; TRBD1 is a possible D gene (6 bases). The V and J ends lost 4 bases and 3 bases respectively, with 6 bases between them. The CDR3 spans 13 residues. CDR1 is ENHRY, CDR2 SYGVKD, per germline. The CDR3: CAISAGANEKLFF. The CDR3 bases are TGTGCCATCAGTGCAGGGGCTAATGAAAAACTGTTTTTT.

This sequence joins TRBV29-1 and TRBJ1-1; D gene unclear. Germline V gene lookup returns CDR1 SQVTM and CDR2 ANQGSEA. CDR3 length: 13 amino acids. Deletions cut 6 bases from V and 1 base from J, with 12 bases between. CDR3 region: CSVRRDTNTEAFF. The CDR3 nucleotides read TGCAGCGTGAGGCGAGATACGAACACTGAAGCTTTCTTT.

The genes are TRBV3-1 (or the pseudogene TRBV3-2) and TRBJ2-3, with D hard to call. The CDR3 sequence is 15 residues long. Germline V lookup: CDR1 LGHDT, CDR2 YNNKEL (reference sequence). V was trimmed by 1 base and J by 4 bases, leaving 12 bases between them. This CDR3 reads CASSQGALASDTQYF. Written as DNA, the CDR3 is TGTGCCAGCAGCCAAGGGGCCTTGGCATCAGATACGCAGTATTTT.

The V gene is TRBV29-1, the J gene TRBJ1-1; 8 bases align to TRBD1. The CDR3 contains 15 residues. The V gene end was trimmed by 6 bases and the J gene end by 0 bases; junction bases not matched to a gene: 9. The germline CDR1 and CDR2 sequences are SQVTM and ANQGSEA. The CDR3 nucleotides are TGCAGCGTAGCCCGACAGGGGACCTTGAACACTGAAGCTTTCTTT. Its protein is CSVARQGTLNTEAFF.

CDR3 in amino acids: CASSIQSTDTQYF. The DNA for the CDR3 is TGTGCCAGTAGTATTCAAAGCACAGATACGCAGTATTTT. This sequence joins TRBV19 and TRBJ2-3, with D hard to call. Trimming took off 3 bases at V and 0 bases at J, with 4 bases between the two ends. The CDR3 loop spans 13 amino acids. Looked up from germline, CDR1 is LNHDA and CDR2 is SQIVND (reference sequence).

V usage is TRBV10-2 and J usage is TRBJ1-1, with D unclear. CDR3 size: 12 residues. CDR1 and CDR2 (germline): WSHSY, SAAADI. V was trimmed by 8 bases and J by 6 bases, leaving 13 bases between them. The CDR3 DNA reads TGCGCCAGCCGGACTTGGACGGCTGAAGCTTTCTTT. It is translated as CASRTWTAEAFF.

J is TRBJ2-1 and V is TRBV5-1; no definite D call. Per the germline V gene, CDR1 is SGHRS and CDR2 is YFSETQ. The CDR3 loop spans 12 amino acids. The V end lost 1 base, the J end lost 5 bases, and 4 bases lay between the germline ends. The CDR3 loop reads CASSLPDNEQFF. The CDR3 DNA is TGCGCCAGCAGCTTGCCTGACAATGAGCAGTTCTTC.

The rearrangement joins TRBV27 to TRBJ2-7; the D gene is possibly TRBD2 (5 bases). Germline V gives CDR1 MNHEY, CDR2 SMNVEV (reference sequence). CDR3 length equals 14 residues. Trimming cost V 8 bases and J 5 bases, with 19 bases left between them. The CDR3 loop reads CASGGFSFGNEQYF. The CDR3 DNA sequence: TGTGCCAGCGGAGGATTCTCATTTGGGAACGAGCAGTACTTC.

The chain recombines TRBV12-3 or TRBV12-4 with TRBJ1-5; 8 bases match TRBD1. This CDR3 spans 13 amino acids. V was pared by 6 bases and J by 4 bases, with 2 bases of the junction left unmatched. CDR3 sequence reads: CASRRQGNQPQHF. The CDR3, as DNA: TGTGCCAGCAGAAGACAGGGGAATCAGCCCCAGCATTTT.

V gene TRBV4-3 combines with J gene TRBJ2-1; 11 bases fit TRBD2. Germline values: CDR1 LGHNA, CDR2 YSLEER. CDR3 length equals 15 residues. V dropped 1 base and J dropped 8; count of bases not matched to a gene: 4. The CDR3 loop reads CASSQGLAGRYEQFF. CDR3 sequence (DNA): TGCGCCAGCAGCCAAGGACTAGCGGGGCGCTATGAGCAGTTCTTC.

The CDR3 coding sequence is TGTGCCAGCAGCTTAGTTGTAGGGGGCAATCAGCCCCAGCATTTT. It codes for CASSLVVGGNQPQHF. The V gene is TRBV7-2, the J gene TRBJ1-5; possibly TRBD1 for D (5 bases). In germline, CDR1 is SGHTA, CDR2 FQGNSA. The CDR3 length is 15 residues. Trimming left V 1 base short and J 2 bases short, with 9 bases between.

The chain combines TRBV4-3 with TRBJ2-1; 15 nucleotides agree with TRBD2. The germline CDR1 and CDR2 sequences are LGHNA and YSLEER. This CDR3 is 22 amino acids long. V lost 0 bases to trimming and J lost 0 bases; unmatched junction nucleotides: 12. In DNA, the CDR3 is TGCGCCAGCAGCCAAGATTTATTCAAGGGACTAGCGGGGGGTAGCTCCTACAATGAGCAGTTCTTC. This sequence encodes CASSQDLFKGLAGGSSYNEQFF.

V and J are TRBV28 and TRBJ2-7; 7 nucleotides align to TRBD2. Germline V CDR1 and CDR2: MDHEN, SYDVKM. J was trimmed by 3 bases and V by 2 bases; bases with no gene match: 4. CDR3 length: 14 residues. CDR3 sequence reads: CASSLAGVIYEQYF. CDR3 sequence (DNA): TGTGCCAGCAGTTTAGCGGGGGTTATCTACGAGCAGTACTTC.

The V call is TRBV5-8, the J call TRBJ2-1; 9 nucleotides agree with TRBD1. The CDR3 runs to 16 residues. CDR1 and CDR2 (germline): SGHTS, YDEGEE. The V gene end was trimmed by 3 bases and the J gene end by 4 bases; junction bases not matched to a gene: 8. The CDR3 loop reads CASSSGQGILYNEQFF. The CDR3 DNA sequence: TGTGCCAGCAGCTCCGGACAGGGGATACTATACAATGAGCAGTTCTTC.

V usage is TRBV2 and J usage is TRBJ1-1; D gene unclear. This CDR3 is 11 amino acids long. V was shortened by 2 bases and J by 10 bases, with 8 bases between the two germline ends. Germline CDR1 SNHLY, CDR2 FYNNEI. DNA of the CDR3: TGTGCCAGCAGTGAATCGAGGGTAGCTTTCTTT. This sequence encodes CASSESRVAFF.

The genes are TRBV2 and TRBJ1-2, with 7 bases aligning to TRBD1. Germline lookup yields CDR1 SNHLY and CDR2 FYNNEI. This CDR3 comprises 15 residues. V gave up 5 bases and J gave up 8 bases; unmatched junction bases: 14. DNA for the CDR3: TGTGCCAGCAGTTCACAGGGGCCCCTCATGGGCGGCTACACCTTC. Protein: CASSSQGPLMGGYTF.

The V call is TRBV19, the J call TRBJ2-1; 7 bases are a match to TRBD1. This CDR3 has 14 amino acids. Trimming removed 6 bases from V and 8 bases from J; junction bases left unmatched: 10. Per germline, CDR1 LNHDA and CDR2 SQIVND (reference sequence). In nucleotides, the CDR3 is TGTGCCAGTAGCCCCTCGACAGGGTTCGATGAGCAGTTCTTC. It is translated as CASSPSTGFDEQFF.

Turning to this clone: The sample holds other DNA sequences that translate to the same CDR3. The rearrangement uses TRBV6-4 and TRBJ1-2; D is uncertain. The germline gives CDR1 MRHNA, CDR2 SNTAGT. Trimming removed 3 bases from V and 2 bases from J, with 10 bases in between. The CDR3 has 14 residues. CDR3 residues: CASSDSGGNYGYTF. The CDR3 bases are TGTGCCAGCAGTGATTCGGGAGGGAACTATGGCTACACCTTC.

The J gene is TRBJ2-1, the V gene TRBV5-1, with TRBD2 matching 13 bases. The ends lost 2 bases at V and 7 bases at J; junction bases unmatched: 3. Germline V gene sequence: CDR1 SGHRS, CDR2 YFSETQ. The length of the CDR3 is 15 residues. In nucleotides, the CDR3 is TGCGCCAGCAGCTTACTAGCGGGGGGGCAGAATGAGCAGTTCTTC. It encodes CASSLLAGGQNEQFF.

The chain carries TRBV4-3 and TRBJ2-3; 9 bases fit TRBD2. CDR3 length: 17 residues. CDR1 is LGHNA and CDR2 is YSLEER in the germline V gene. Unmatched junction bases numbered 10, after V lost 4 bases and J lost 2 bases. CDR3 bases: TGCGCCAGCAGCCGAGGGTGGCTAGCGGGGTTCACAGATACGCAGTATTTT. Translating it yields CASSRGWLAGFTDTQYF.